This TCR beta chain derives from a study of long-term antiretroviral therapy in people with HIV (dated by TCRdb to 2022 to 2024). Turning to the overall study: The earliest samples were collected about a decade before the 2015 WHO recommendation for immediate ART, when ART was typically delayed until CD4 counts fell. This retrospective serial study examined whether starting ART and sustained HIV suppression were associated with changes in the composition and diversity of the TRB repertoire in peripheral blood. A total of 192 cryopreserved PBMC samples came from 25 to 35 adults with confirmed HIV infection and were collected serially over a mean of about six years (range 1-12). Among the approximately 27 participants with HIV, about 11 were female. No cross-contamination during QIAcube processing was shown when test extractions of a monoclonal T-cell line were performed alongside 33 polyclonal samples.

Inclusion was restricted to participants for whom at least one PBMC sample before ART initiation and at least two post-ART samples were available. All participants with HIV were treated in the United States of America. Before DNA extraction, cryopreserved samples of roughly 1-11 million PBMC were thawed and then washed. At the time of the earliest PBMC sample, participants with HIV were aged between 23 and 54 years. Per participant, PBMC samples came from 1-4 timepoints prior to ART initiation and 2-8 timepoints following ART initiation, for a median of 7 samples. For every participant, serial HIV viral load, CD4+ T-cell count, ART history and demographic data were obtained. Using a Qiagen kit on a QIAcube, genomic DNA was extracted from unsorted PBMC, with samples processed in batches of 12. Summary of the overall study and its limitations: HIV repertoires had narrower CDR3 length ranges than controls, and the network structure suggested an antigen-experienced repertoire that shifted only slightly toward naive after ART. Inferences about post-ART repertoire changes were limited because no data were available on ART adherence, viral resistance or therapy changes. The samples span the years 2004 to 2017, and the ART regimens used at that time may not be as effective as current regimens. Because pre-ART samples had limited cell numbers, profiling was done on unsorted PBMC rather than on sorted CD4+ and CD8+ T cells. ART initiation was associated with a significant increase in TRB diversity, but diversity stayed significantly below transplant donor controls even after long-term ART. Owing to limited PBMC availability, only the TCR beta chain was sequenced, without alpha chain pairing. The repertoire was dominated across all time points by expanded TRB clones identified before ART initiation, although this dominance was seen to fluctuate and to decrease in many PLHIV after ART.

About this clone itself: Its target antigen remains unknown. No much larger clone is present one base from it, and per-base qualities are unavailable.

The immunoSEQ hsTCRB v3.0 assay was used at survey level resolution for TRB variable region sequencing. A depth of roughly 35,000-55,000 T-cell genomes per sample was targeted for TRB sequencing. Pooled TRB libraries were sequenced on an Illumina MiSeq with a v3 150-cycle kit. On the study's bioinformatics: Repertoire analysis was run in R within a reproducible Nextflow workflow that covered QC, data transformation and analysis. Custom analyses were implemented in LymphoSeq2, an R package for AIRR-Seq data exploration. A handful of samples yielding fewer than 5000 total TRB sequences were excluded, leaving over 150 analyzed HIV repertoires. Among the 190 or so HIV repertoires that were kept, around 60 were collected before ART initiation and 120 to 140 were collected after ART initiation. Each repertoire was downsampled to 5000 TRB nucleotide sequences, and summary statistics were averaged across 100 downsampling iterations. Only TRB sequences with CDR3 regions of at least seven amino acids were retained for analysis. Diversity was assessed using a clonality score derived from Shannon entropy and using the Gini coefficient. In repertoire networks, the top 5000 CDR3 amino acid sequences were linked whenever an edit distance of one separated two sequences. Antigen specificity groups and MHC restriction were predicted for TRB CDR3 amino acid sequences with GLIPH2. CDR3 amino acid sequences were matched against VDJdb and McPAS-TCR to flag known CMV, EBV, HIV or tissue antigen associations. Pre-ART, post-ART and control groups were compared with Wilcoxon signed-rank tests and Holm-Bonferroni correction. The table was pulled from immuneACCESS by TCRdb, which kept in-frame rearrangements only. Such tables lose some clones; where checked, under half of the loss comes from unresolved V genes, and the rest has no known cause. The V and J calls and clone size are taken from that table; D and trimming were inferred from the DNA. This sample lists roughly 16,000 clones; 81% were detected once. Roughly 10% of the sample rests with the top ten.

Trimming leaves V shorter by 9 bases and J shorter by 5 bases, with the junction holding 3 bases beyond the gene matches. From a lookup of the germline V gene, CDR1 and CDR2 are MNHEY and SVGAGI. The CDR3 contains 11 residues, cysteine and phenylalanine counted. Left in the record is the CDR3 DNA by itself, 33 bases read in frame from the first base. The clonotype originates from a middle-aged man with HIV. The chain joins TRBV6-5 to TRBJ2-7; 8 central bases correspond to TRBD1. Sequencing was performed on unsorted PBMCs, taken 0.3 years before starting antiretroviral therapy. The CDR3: CASWTGNEQYF. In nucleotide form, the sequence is TGTGCCAGTTGGACAGGGAACGAGCAGTACTTC.